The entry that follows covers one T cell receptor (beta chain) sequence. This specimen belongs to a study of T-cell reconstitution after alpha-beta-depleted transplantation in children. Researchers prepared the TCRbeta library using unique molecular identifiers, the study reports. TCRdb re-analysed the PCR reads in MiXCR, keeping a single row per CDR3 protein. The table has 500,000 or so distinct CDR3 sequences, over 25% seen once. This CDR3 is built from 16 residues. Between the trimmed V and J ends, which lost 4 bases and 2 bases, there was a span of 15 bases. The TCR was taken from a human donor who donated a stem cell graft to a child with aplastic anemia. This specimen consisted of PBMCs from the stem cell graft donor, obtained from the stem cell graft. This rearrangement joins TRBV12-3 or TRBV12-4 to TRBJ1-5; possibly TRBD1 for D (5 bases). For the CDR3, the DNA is TGTGCCAGCAGTTCCCGGACACGCGGGGGCAATCAGCCCCAGCATTTT. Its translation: CASSSRTRGGNQPQHF.